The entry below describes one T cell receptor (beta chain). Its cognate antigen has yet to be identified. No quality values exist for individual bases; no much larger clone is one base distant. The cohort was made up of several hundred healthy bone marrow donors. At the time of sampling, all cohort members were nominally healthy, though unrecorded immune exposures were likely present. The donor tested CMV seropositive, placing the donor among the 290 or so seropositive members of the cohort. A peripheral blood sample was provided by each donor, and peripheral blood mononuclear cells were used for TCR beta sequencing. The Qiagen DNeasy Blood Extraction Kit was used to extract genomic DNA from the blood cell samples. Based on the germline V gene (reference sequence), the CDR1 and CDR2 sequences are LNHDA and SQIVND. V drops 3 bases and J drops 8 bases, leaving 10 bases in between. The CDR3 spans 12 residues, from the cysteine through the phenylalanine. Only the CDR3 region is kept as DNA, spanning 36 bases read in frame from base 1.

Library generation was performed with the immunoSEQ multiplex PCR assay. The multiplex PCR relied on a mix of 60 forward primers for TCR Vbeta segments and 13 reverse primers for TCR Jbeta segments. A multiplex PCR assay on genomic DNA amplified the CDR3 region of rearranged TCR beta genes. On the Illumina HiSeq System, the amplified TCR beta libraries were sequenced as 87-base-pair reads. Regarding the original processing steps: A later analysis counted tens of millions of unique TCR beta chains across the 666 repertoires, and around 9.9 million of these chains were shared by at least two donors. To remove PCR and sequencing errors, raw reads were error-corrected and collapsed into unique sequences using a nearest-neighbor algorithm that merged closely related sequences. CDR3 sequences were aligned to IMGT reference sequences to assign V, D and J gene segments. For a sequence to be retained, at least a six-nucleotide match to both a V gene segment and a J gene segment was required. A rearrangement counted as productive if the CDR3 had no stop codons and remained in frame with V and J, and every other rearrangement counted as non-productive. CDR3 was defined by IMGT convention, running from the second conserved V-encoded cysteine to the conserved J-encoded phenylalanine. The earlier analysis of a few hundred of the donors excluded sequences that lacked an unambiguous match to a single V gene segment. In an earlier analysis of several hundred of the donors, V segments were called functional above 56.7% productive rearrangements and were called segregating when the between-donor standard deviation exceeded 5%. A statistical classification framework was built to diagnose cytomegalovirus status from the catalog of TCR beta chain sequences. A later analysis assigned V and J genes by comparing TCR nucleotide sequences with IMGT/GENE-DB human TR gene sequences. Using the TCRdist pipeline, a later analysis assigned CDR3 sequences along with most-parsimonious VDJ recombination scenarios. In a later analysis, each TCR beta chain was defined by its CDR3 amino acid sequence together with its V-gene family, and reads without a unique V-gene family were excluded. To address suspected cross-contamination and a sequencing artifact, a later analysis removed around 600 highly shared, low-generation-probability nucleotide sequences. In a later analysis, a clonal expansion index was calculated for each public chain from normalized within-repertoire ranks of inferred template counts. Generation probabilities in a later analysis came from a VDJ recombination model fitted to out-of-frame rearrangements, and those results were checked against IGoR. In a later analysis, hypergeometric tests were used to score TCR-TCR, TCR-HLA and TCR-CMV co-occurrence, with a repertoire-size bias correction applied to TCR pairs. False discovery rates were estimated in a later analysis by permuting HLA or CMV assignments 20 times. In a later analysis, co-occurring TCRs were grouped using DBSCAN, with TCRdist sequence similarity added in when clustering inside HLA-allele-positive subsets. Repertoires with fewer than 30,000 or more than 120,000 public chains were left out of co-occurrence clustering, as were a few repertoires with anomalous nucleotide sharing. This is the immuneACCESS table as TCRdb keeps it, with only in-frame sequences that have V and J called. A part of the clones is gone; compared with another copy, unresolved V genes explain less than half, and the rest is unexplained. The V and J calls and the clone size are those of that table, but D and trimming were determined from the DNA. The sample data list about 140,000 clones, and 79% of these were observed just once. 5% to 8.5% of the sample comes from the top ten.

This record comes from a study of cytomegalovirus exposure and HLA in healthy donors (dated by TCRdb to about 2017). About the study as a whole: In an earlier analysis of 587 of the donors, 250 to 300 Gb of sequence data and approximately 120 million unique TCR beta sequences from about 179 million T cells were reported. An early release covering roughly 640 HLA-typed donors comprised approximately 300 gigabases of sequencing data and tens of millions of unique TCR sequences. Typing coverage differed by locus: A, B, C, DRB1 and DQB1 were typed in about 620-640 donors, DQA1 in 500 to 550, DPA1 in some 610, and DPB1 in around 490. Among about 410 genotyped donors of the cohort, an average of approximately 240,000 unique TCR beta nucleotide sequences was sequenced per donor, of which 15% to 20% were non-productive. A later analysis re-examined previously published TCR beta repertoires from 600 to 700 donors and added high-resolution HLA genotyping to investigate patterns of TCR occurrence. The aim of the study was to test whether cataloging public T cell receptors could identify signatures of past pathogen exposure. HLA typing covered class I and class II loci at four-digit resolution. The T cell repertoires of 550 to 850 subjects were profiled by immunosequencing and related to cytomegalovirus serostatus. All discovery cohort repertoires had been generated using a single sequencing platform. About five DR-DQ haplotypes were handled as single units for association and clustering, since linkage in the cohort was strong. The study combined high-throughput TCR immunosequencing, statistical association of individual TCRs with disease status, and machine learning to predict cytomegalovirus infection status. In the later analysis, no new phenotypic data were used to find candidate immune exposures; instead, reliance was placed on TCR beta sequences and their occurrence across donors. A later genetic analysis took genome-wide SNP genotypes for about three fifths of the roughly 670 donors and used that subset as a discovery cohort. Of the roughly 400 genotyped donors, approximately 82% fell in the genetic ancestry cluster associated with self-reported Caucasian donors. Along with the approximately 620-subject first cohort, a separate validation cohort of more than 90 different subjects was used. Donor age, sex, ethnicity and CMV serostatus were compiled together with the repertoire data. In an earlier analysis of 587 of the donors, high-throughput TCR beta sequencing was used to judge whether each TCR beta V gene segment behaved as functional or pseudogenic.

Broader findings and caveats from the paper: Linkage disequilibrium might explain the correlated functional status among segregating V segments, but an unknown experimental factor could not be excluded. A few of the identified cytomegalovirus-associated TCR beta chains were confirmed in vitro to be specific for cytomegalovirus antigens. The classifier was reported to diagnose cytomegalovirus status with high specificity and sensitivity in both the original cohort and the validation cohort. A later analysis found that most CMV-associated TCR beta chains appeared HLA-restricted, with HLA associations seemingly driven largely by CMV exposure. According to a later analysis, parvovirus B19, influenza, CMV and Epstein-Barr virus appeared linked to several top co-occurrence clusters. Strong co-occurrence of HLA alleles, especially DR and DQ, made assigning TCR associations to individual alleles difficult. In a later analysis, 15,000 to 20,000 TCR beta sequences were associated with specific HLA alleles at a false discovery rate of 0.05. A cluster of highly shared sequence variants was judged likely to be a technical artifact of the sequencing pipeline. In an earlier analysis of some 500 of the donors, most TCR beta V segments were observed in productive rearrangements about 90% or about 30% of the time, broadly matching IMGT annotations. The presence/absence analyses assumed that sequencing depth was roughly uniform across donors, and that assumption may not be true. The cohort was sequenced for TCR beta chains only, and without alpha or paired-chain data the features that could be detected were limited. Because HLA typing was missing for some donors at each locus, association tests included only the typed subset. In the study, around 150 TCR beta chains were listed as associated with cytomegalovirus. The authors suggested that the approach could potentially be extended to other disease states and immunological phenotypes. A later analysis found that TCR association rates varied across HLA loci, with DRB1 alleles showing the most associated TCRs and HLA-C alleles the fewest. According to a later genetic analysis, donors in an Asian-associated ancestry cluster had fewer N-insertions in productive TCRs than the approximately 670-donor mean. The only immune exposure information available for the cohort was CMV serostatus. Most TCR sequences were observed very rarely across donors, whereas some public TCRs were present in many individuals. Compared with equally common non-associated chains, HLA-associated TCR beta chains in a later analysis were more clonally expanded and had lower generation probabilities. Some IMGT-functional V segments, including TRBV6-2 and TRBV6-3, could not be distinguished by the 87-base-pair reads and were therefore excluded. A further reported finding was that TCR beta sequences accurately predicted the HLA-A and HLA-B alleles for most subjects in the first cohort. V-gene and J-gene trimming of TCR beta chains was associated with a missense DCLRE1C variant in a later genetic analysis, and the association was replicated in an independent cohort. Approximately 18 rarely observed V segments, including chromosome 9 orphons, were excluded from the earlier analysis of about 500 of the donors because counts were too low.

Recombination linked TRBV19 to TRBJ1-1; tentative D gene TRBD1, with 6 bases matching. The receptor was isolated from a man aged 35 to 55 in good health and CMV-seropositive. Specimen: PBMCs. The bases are TGTGCCAGTAGTATTGGGGGCAAGGAAGCTTTCTTT. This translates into CASSIGGKEAFF.